This entry lists 22 T cell receptor beta chains sequenced from one sample in a study of STAT5B mutations in CD4+ large granular lymphocyte leukemia. The protocol was immunoSEQ multiplex PCR, while the TCRdb copy is restricted to in-frame clones and leaves out a portion. Of over 20,000 clones detected, roughly 79% appear once; the ten largest clones hold approximately 0.32%. Material for sequencing was CD4+ T cells from blood buffy coats. These receptors were taken from a human donor in good health.

The rearrangement uses TRBV28 and TRBJ2-3; D ambiguous. V lost 6 bases and J lost 4, with 8 bases in between. The CDR3 has 12 residues. The germline V gene has CDR1 MDHEN and CDR2 SYDVKM. Here the CDR3 DNA reads TGTGCCAGCAGCCCCCTTGCAGATACGCAGTATTTT. This codes for CASSPLADTQYF.

The chain employs TRBV7-6 and TRBJ2-3, with D perhaps assigned TRBD1 or TRBD2 (6 bases each). V dropped 3 bases and J dropped 2 bases, with 15 bases sitting between them. Germline CDR1 SGHVS, CDR2 FNYEAQ. This CDR3 spans 16 amino acids. CDR3 sequence reads: CASSLRRGTHTDTQYF. Written as DNA, the CDR3 is TGTGCCAGCAGCTTGCGACGGGGGACACACACAGATACGCAGTATTTT.

This chain links TRBV18 with TRBJ2-7; no definite D call. Germline values: CDR1 KGHSH, CDR2 LQKENI. The CDR3 covers 13 residues. Trimming took 2 bases from V and 3 from J, leaving 8 bases between them. CDR3: CASSPIRIYEQYF. CDR3 coding DNA: TGTGCCAGCTCACCAATTAGGATCTACGAGCAGTACTTC. Variable domain in full (rest from reference TRBV18 and TRBJ2-7): NAGVMQNPRHLVRRRGQEARLRCSPMKGHSHVYWYRQLPEEGLKFMVYLQKENIIDESGMPKERFSAEFPKEGPSILRIQQVVRGDSAAYFCASSPIRIYEQYFGPGTRLTVT.

V is TRBV5-4 and J is TRBJ2-7; 11 bases fit TRBD2. Germline V CDR1 and CDR2: SGHNT, YYREEE (reference sequence). J gave up 0 bases and V 5 bases, and 4 bases lay outside the gene matches. This CDR3 has 15 residues. In DNA, the CDR3 is TGTGCCAGCAGGGGGGGACTAGCGGACTCCTACGAGCAGTACGTC. This encodes CASRGGLADSYEQYV.

The rearrangement joins TRBV6-4 to TRBJ2-2; tentative D call: TRBD1 (6 bases). CDR1 MRHNA and CDR2 SNTAGT come from the germline V gene. The CDR3 runs 14 residues. Trimming left V 6 bases short and J 5 bases short, with 13 bases between. CDR3 nucleotides: TGTGCCAGCAGGGAGCAGGGGCAAACCGGGGAGCTGTTTTTT. Residues: CASREQGQTGELFF.

In nucleotides, the CDR3 is TGTGCCAGCATTACCAGGAGGACATGGGGCTACACCTTC. This codes for CASITRRTWGYTF. J is TRBJ1-2 and V is TRBV2; tentative D call: TRBD1 (5 bases). Between the trimmed V and J ends, which lost 7 bases and 8 bases, there was a span of 17 bases. The length of the CDR3 is 13 residues. Germline assignment: CDR1 SNHLY and CDR2 FYNNEI.

This chain connects TRBV11-3 to TRBJ2-3; a weak D match, TRBD2 (5 bases). CDR3 length: 16 residues. Looked up from germline, CDR1 is SGHNT and CDR2 is YENEEA. Trimming left V 6 bases short and J 1 base short, with 17 bases between. The CDR3 is CASSWGLAPRTDTQYF. The CDR3 region has the DNA TGTGCCAGCAGTTGGGGTCTAGCTCCCCGCACAGATACGCAGTATTTT.

The genes are TRBV29-1 and TRBJ1-1; D might be TRBD1 (5 bases). Germline assignment: CDR1 SQVTM and CDR2 ANQGSEA. This CDR3 is 12 amino acids long. The ends were cut back, 7 bases at V and 4 bases at J, with 13 bases in the middle. The CDR3 reads CSGNDRGTEAFF. The CDR3 DNA sequence: TGCAGCGGGAACGACAGAGGCACTGAAGCTTTCTTT.

Only one count was recorded for this clone. The chain recombines TRBV19 with TRBJ1-5, with 7 positions matching TRBD1. This CDR3 spans 17 amino acids. Trimming at V came to 0 bases and at J to 0 bases, leaving 5 bases not matched to a gene. Germline V CDR1 and CDR2: LNHDA, SQIVND (reference sequence). This CDR3 reads CASSIDLQGYSNQPQHF. CDR3 DNA sequence: TGTGCCAGTAGTATAGACCTACAGGGGTATAGCAATCAGCCCCAGCATTTT. Drawing the rest from reference TRBV19 and TRBJ1-5, the complete variable domain is DGGITQSPKYLFRKEGQNVTLSCEQNLNHDAMYWYRQDPGQGLRLIYYSQIVNDFQKGDIAEGYSVSREKKESFPLTVTSAQKNPTAFYLCASSIDLQGYSNQPQHFGDGTRLSIL.

The V and J genes are TRBV7-2 and TRBJ2-7; D call uncertain. Trimming removed 0 bases from V and 0 bases from J, with 6 bases in between. CDR3 size: 14 residues. Germline lookup yields CDR1 SGHTA and CDR2 FQGNSA. CDR3 sequence (DNA): TGTGCCAGCAGCTTAGCCGCTAACTCCTACGAGCAGTACTTC. This sequence encodes CASSLAANSYEQYF.

The V call is TRBV6-1, the J call TRBJ2-3; tentative D call: TRBD2 (6 bases). CDR1 and CDR2 (germline): MNHNS, SASEGT. The CDR3 length is 14 residues. Trimming shortened V by 8 bases and J by 2 bases, and 14 bases separated the two germline ends. CDR3 nucleotide sequence: TGTGCCAGCCGAAGGGACTTTACCACAGATACGCAGTATTTT. Residues: CASRRDFTTDTQYF.

The J gene is TRBJ1-2, the V gene TRBV7-2, with no clear D. The CDR3 spans 14 residues. CDR1 and CDR2 from the germline V gene are SGHTA and FQGNSA. The V end was cut by 0 bases, the J end by 6 bases, with 11 bases between. CDR3 DNA sequence: TGTGCCAGCAGCTTAGCGCTCCAAATAAATGGCTACACCTTC. This translates into CASSLALQINGYTF.

The V call is TRBV6-5, the J call TRBJ1-2; D uncertain. Trimming cost V 0 bases and J 5 bases, with 7 bases left between them. The CDR3 consists of 13 residues. CDR1 is MNHEY, CDR2 SVGAGI, per germline. CDR3 DNA: TGTGCCAGCAGTTACTCCACTCCATATGGCTACACCTTC. It specifies CASSYSTPYGYTF.

The chain couples TRBV2 to TRBJ2-5; D may correspond to TRBD1 or TRBD2 (5 bases each). Looked up from germline, CDR1 is SNHLY and CDR2 is FYNNEI. This CDR3 comprises 13 residues. Trimming stripped 6 bases from V and 5 bases from J, with 13 bases between. In nucleotides, the CDR3 is TGTGCCAGCAGCATAAGGTGGGGGGAGACCCAGTACTTC. It specifies CASSIRWGETQYF.

The V gene is TRBV27, the J gene TRBJ2-3; D gene ambiguous. Trimming left V 3 bases short and J 4 bases short, with 14 bases between. The CDR3 has 15 amino acids. CDR1 and CDR2 (germline): MNHEY, SMNVEV (reference sequence). The DNA for the CDR3 is TGTGCCAGCAGTTTCCGAAGAGATTCCGCAGATACGCAGTATTTT. It yields the protein CASSFRRDSADTQYF.

This chain uses TRBV15 with TRBJ2-1, with D possibly TRBD1 on 6 matching bases. CDR1 and CDR2 (germline): LNHNV, YYDKDF (reference sequence). V was clipped by 1 base and J by 5 bases, with 15 bases between them. This CDR3 is built from 16 residues. The CDR3 here is CATSRVRRQANNEQFF. In nucleotides, the CDR3 is TGTGCCACCAGCAGAGTTAGGAGACAGGCAAACAATGAGCAGTTCTTC.

This chain uses TRBV28 with TRBJ1-2; D call uncertain. The CDR3 extends over 13 amino acids. The V gene's germline CDR1 is MDHEN and CDR2 SYDVKM. V was shortened by 4 bases and J by 5 bases, with 11 bases between the two germline ends. The CDR3 loop is CASSSAGDYGYTF. The CDR3 DNA reads as TGTGCCAGCAGTTCCGCCGGGGATTATGGCTACACCTTC.

The table lists this clone with a count of one. This CDR3 is CASSLSFLGANTEAFF. CDR3 DNA: TGTGCCAGCAGCTTAAGTTTTCTAGGGGCGAACACTGAAGCTTTCTTT. V usage is TRBV13 and J usage is TRBJ1-1; tentatively, D is TRBD1 (5 bases). The CDR3 length is 16 residues. The germline gives CDR1 PRHDT, CDR2 FYEKMQ (reference sequence). Trimming removed 2 bases at V and 1 base at J, with 14 bases between.

A remark on this clone: Mismatch with germline at one junction end may stem from a read error. The chain recombines TRBV13 with TRBJ1-1; D gene uncertain. This CDR3 has 11 residues. Germline V CDR1 and CDR2: PRHDT, FYEKMQ (reference sequence). CDR3 in amino acids: CASSLNAEAFF. CDR3 in DNA: TGTGCCAGCAGCCTGAACGCTGAAGCTTTCTTT.

The chain uses TRBV14 and TRBJ2-5, with TRBD1 matching over 7 bases. Germline-derived CDR1 and CDR2 are SGHDN and FVKESK. V dropped 4 bases and J dropped 4; count of bases not matched to a gene: 6. This CDR3 is built from 14 residues. The CDR3 DNA is TGTGCCAGCAGCCCGATACCAGGGGGAGAGACCCAGTACTTC. This encodes CASSPIPGGETQYF.

V gene TRBV6-1 combines with J gene TRBJ1-4; the match to TRBD1 covers 7 bases. V was clipped by 0 bases and J by 4 bases; unmatched bases: 5. The CDR3 contains 16 residues. The V gene's germline CDR1 is MNHNS and CDR2 SASEGT. CDR3 DNA sequence: TGTGCCAGCAGTGAAGCCCTGGGACAGTTTAATGAAAAACTGTTTTTT. Encoded protein: CASSEALGQFNEKLFF.

J is TRBJ1-5 and V is TRBV7-2; D gene unclear. V gave up 2 bases and J gave up 0 bases, with 2 bases separating them. This CDR3 region has 13 residues. Germline V gives CDR1 SGHTA, CDR2 FQGNSA. The CDR3 loop reads CASSLSSNQPQHF. The CDR3 bases are TGTGCCAGCAGCTTAAGTAGCAATCAGCCCCAGCATTTT.